This entry features one TCR beta chain sequence. The data are from a study of blood T cell repertoires in COVID-19. Study as a whole: Researchers got acute and convalescent COVID-19 samples from the United States, Italy and Spain. Sample material is recorded as cDNA or gDNA derived from T cells, B-cell-depleted T cells, or PBMCs.

In the authors' methods: For nucleated cells, counts were estimated from reference gene primer amplification. The repertoire was sequenced with immunoSEQ multiplex PCR; TCRdb's copy has only in-frame clones and lacks some. V, J and clone size reflect that table, while D and trimming were determined from the DNA. The top ten hold 9.5% to 15% of the sample, which has approximately 97,000 clones, about 85% seen once. The clonotype originates from a human donor in a cohort sampled during active COVID-19. Sequencing was done on a sample of peripheral blood.

The CDR3: CASSFLIYGQGPNEKLFF. As DNA, the CDR3 is TGTGCCAGCAGTTTCCTCATCTACGGACAGGGTCCTAATGAAAAACTGTTTTTT. The chain uses TRBV27 and TRBJ1-4, with 8 nucleotides matching TRBD1. Germline-derived CDR1 and CDR2 are MNHEY and SMNVEV (reference sequence). The CDR3 is 18 amino acids. The trim removed 3 bases at V and 3 bases at J, leaving 12 bases unmatched.